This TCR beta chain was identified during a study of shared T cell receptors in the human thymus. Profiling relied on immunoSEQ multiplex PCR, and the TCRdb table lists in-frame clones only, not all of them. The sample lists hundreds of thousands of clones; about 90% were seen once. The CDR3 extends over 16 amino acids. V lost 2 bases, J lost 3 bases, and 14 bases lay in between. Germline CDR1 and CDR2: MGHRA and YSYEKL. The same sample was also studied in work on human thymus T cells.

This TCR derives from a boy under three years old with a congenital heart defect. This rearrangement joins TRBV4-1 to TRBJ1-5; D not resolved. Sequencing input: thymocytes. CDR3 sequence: CASSQSWTFTNQPQHF. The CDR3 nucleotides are TGCGCCAGCAGCCAATCCTGGACTTTTACCAATCAGCCCCAGCATTTT.